Below are 22 T cell receptor beta chains sequenced from a single sample in a study of T cell clonotyping in hematopoietic cell transplantation. This table comes from immunoSEQ multiplex PCR, and its TCRdb copy is limited to in-frame clones, with some not included. This sample has 35,000 to 50,000 clones, with roughly 85% found just once. As to time point: recipient sample about 28 days before transplant, after cytoreduction. Sequenced here: peripheral blood mononuclear cells, sampled before stem cell transplant. The receptors derive from a man aged 55-75 years with acute myeloid leukemia. Some clones in this sample may be carry-over from other donors' samples.

The V and J genes are TRBV5-1 and TRBJ1-6; 7 nucleotides line up with TRBD1. Trimming removed 2 bases from V and 10 bases from J; junction bases left unmatched: 6. This CDR3 has 14 residues. The germline gives CDR1 SGHRS, CDR2 YFSETQ. The CDR3: CASSLTGTESPLHF. The CDR3 nucleotides read TGCGCCAGCAGCTTAACCGGGACAGAATCACCCCTCCACTTT.

V is TRBV5-1 and J is TRBJ1-1; D remains unclear. Germline values: CDR1 SGHRS, CDR2 YFSETQ. The CDR3 is 12 amino acids. V lost 1 base and J lost 8, with 9 bases in between. CDR3 in amino acids: CASSLSPGEAFF. In DNA, the CDR3 is TGCGCCAGCAGCTTGTCCCCGGGAGAAGCTTTCTTT.

The V and J genes are TRBV20-1 and TRBJ2-5; D call uncertain. The CDR3 is made up of 11 amino acids. V was clipped by 1 base and J by 5 bases, with 5 bases between them. Germline loops: CDR1 DFQATT, CDR2 SNEGSKA (reference sequence). For the CDR3, the DNA is TGCAGTGCTAGAGGGAAGGAGACCCAGTACTTC. It encodes CSARGKETQYF.

This chain connects TRBV11-2 to TRBJ2-7; D tentatively fits TRBD1 or TRBD2 (5 bases each). This CDR3 has 14 amino acids. Trimming removed 1 base from V and 0 bases from J, with 7 bases in between. Germline loops: CDR1 SGHAT, CDR2 FQNNGV. CDR3 protein: CASSLAGSSYEQYF. For the CDR3, the DNA is TGTGCCAGCAGCTTAGCAGGGAGCTCCTACGAGCAGTACTTC.

The chain employs TRBV19 and TRBJ1-2; no clear D. CDR1 is LNHDA and CDR2 is SQIVND in the germline V gene (reference sequence). The length of the CDR3 is 13 residues. V lost 11 bases and J 0 bases, leaving 13 bases between the germline ends. CDR3 in amino acids: CASQTDANYGYTF. Here the CDR3 DNA reads TGTGCCTCCCAGACCGATGCTAACTATGGCTACACCTTC. The variable domain in full, completed from reference TRBV19 and TRBJ1-2, reads DGGITQSPKYLFRKEGQNVTLSCEQNLNHDAMYWYRQDPGQGLRLIYYSQIVNDFQKGDIAEGYSVSREKKESFPLTVTSAQKNPTAFYLCASQTDANYGYTFGSGTRLTVV.

The chain is built from TRBV5-8 and TRBJ2-3; no definite D call. The CDR3 covers 12 residues. Germline CDR1 reads SGHTS; CDR2 reads YDEGEE. Trimming left V 0 bases short and J 4 bases short, with 3 bases between. This chain's CDR3 is CASSLDSDTQYF. For the CDR3, the DNA is TGTGCCAGCAGCTTGGATTCAGATACGCAGTATTTT.

The chain joins TRBV1 to TRBJ1-3. TRBV1 constitutes a pseudogene. The CDR3 runs to 16 residues. Written as DNA, the CDR3 is TGCACCAGCAGCCAACAATGGAGGACGGAAGGAAACACCATATATTTT. Translating gives CTSSQQWRTEGNTIYF.

J is TRBJ2-5 and V is TRBV7-7; maybe TRBD2 (5 bases). Trimming stripped 3 bases from V and 2 bases from J, with 10 bases between. Germline V gene sequence: CDR1 SSHAT, CDR2 FNYEAQ (reference sequence). This CDR3 contains 14 residues. The CDR3 bases are TGTGCCAGCAGCTTGGGCTCGGGACAAGAGACCCAGTACTTC. Its protein product is CASSLGSGQETQYF.

The chain carries TRBV30 and TRBJ1-2; 10 bases map to TRBD1. V gave up 7 bases and J gave up 5 bases; unmatched junction bases: 10. The CDR3 has 14 amino acids. Looked up from germline, CDR1 is GTSNPN and CDR2 is SVGIG (reference sequence). The CDR3, as DNA: TGTGCCTTCCAGAGGGACAGGGGTTTTTATGGCTACACCTTC. It translates to CAFQRDRGFYGYTF.

CDR3 DNA sequence: TGTGCCAGCAGTGCGACTGGGACAGGGTTTACCGATAACTATGGCTACACCTTC. Amino acid sequence: CASSATGTGFTDNYGYTF. The V and J genes are TRBV25-1 and TRBJ1-2; 9 nucleotides line up with TRBD1. Per germline, CDR1 MGHDK and CDR2 SYGVNS. Losses at the gene ends were 4 bases for V and 1 base for J; bases not matched to a gene: 13. The CDR3 runs to 18 residues.

This clone came up once. At one boundary the junction diverges from the germline segment, which might be a read error. The rearrangement joins TRBV7-7 to TRBJ2-5; D is unresolved. Germline V CDR1 and CDR2: SSHAT, FNYEAQ (reference sequence). This CDR3 spans 13 amino acids. The CDR3 spells CASSLEIGETQYF. The CDR3 DNA reads as TGTGCTAGCAGCTTAGAGATCGGAGAGACCCAGTACTTC.

The V gene is TRBV6-1, the J gene TRBJ2-7; maybe TRBD1 (6 bases). V was trimmed by 5 bases and J by 4 bases, leaving 9 bases between them. The CDR3 length is 12 residues. The germline gives CDR1 MNHNS, CDR2 SASEGT. Written as DNA, the CDR3 is TGTGCCAGCAGTCCCGGACAGTACGAGCAGTACTTC. Translated: CASSPGQYEQYF.

This clone has a single count. The chain recombines TRBV7-2 with TRBJ1-5; 7 positions match TRBD1. Germline V CDR1 and CDR2: SGHTA, FQGNSA. V dropped 6 bases and J dropped 0; count of bases not matched to a gene: 8. The length of the CDR3 is 16 residues. CDR3 in amino acids: CASSIPTGDSNQPQHF. In DNA form, the CDR3 reads TGTGCCAGCAGTATCCCAACAGGGGATAGCAATCAGCCCCAGCATTTT.

The chain couples TRBV11-3 to TRBJ2-6; the D is unclear. V gave up 2 bases and J gave up 1 base, with 9 bases separating them. This CDR3 contains 16 residues. Germline V gene sequence: CDR1 SGHNT, CDR2 YENEEA. The CDR3 region has the DNA TGTGCCAGCAGCTTAATTAGACCATCTGGGGCCAACGTCCTGACTTTC. Protein sequence: CASSLIRPSGANVLTF.

The gene calls are TRBV2 and TRBJ1-1; D gene ambiguous. Germline V lookup: CDR1 SNHLY, CDR2 FYNNEI. CDR3 length equals 16 residues. The ends were cut back, 6 bases at V and 0 bases at J, with 17 bases in the middle. The DNA of the CDR3 is TGTGCCAGCAGCGCACGAGTCCTGAGGATGAACACTGAAGCTTTCTTT. This codes for CASSARVLRMNTEAFF.

The chain links TRBV5-6 to TRBJ1-4; D remains ambiguous. CDR1 and CDR2 (germline): SGHDT, YYEEEE. V lost 5 bases, J lost 6 bases, and 5 bases lay in between. The CDR3 has 11 amino acids. The CDR3 loop is CASSRDEKLFF. CDR3 nucleotides: TGTGCCAGCAGTAGAGATGAAAAACTGTTTTTT. Combining the CDR3 with reference TRBV5-6 and TRBJ1-4 gives the whole variable domain DAGVTQSPTHLIKTRGQQVTLRCSPKSGHDTVSWYQQALGQGPQFIFQYYEEEERQRGNFPDRFSGHQFPNYSSELNVNALLLGDSALYLCASSRDEKLFFGSGTQLSVL.

The V gene is TRBV15, the J gene TRBJ2-7, with TRBD1 as a possible D gene (6 bases). The V and J ends lost 2 bases and 6 bases respectively, with 17 bases between them. The germline V gene encodes CDR1 LNHNV and CDR2 YYDKDF (reference sequence). The CDR3 is made up of 15 amino acids. CDR3 DNA: TGTGCCACCAGCAGATCGCCGGACAGTTCGGGCGAGCAGTACTTC. It specifies CATSRSPDSSGEQYF.

This clone was picked up a small number of times. This sample also contains other DNA sequences that code for the same CDR3. This chain links TRBV20-1 with TRBJ2-5, with unresolved D. The germline V gene encodes CDR1 DFQATT and CDR2 SNEGSKA (reference sequence). The CDR3 runs 11 residues. V lost 1 base to trimming and J lost 5 bases, with 5 bases between them. The CDR3 region has the DNA TGCAGTGCTAGAGGGCCCGAGACCCAGTACTTC. This translates into CSARGPETQYF.

This clone was observed a single time. The chain recombines TRBV6-6 with TRBJ1-1; TRBD1 matches 8 bases. Germline V gives CDR1 MNHNY, CDR2 SVGAGI (reference sequence). The CDR3 totals 16 residues. Trimming took 7 bases from V and 2 from J; bases not matched to a gene: 12. The CDR3 DNA reads as TGTGCCAGCAATGCCGGGACAGGACCGGTTAACACTGAAGCTTTCTTT. Its protein is CASNAGTGPVNTEAFF.

This clone was counted a single time. The chain employs TRBV6-5 and TRBJ2-2; 8 nucleotides line up with TRBD1. This CDR3 is built from 15 residues. With 5 bases clipped from V and 1 base from J, the junction kept 3 bases outside the gene matches. Germline CDR1 and CDR2: MNHEY and SVGAGI. The CDR3 DNA follows: TGTGCCAGCAGTCAGGGGACAGGGAACACCGGGGAGCTGTTTTTT. It codes for CASSQGTGNTGELFF.

The rearrangement links TRBV28 to TRBJ1-2, with a tentative D call TRBD1 (5 bases). CDR3 length equals 15 residues. Germline CDR1 is MDHEN and CDR2 is SYDVKM. Between the trimmed V and J ends, which lost 5 bases and 4 bases, there was a span of 17 bases. The CDR3 loop reads CASSPGLGDGYGYTF. The CDR3 coding sequence is TGTGCCAGCAGTCCCGGTTTGGGGGATGGCTATGGCTACACCTTC.

This rearrangement joins TRBV30 to TRBJ1-6, with D unresolved. Germline V lookup: CDR1 GTSNPN, CDR2 SVGIG (reference sequence). The V end was cut by 2 bases, the J end by 11 bases, with 19 bases between. The CDR3 covers 15 residues. Here the CDR3 DNA reads TGTGCCTGGAGTAGTACATCCCGTAACGTGCCACCCCTCCACTTT. It specifies CAWSSTSRNVPPLHF.